This TCR beta chain was retrieved from a study of metastatic and nonmetastatic thyroid tumors. Study summary: Repertoire data that came from the blood and tumor or nodule tissue of malignant and benign thyroid patients were compared. The study, taken as a whole, reports: Benign nodules reportedly had significantly lower TCR beta diversity than malignant thyroid tumors in blood and tumor.

How the authors handled the data: The authors used CDR3 differences across clinicopathological groups to build a distant-metastasis classifier for papillary thyroid cancer. TCRdb reassembled clones from the PCR reads with MiXCR. TCRdb, not the original authors, processed these V and J calls. The data show some 12,000 clones, 10% to 15% seen once. The CDR3 runs to 15 residues. V gave up 1 base and J gave up 2 bases, with 7 bases separating them. Germline CDR1 and CDR2: SGHDT and YYEEEE. Many counts were recorded for this clone. What it binds is not known. All patients were treatment-naive before thyroid surgery.

This TCR came from a female donor with papillary thyroid cancer or a benign thyroid nodule (not recorded which). Some clones in this sample may be carry-over from other donors' samples. The chain has TRBV5-6 and TRBJ2-6, with a possible D match to TRBD2 (5 bases). The sequenced sample was blood. CDR3 sequence reads: CASSLTGAGANVLTF. The CDR3 coding sequence is TGTGCCAGCAGCTTGACCGGGGCTGGGGCCAACGTCCTGACTTTC.